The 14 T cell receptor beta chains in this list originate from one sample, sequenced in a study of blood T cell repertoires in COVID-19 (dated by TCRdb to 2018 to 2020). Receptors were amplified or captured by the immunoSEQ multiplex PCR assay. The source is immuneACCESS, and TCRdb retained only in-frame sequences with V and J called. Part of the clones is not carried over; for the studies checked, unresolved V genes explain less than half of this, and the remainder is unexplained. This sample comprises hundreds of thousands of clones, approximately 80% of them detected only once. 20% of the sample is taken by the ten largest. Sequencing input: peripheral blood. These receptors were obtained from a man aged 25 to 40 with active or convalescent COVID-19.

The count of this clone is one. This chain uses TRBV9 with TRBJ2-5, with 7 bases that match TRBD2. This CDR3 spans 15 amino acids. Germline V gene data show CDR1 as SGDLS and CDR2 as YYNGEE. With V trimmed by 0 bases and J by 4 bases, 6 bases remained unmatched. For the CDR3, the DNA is TGTGCCAGCAGCGTAGGCGGGAGCGCTCGAGAGACCCAGTACTTC. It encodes CASSVGGSARETQYF.

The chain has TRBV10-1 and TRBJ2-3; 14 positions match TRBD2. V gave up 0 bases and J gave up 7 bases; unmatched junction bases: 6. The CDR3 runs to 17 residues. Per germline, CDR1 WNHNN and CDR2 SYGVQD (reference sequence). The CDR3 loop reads CASSESGLAGGLNTQYF. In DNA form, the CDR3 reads TGCGCCAGCAGTGAGTCAGGACTAGCGGGGGGTCTTAATACGCAGTATTTT.

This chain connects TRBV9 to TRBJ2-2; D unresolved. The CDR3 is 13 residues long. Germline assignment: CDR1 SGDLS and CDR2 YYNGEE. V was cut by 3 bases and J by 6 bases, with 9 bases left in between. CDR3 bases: TGTGCCAGCAGCGCCAGGCCGGCCGGGGAGCTGTTTTTT. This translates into CASSARPAGELFF.

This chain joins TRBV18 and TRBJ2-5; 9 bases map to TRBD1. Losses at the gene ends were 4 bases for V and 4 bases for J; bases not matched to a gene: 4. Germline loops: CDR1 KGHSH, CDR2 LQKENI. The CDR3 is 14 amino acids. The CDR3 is CASSRDRGGETQYF. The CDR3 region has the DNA TGTGCCAGCTCACGAGACAGGGGGGGAGAGACCCAGTACTTC.

The CDR3 DNA is TGTGCCAGCAGTGACCGGGGGAGCTCCTATAATTCACCCCTCCACTTT. Translated, it gives CASSDRGSSYNSPLHF. V gene TRBV2 combines with J gene TRBJ1-6; the D gene is possibly TRBD1 (5 bases). V was cut by 3 bases and J by 0 bases, with 9 bases left in between. This CDR3 comprises 16 residues. Per germline, CDR1 SNHLY and CDR2 FYNNEI.

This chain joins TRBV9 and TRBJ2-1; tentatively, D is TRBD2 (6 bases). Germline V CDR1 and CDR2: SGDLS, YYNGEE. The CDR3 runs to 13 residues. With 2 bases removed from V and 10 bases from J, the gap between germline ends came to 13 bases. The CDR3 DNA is TGTGCCAGCAGCGTTCGGGCTGGGAGGGAGCAGTTCTTC. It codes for CASSVRAGREQFF. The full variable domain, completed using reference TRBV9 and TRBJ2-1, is DSGVTQTPKHLITATGQRVTLRCSPRSGDLSVYWYQQSLDQGLQFLIQYYNGEERAKGNILERFSAQQFPDLHSELNLSSLELGDSALYFCASSVRAGREQFFGPGTRLTVL.

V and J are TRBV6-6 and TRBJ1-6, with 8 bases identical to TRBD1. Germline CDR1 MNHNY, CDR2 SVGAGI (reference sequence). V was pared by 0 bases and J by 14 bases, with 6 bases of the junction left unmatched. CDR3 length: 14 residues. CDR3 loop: CASSYSTGALTLHF. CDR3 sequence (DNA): TGTGCCAGCAGTTACTCGACAGGGGCCCTAACCCTCCACTTT.

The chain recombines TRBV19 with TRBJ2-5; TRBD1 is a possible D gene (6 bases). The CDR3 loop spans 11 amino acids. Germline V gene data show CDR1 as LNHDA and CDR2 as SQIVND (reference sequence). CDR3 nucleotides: TGTGCGTCCAGGGGTGGAGAGACCCAGTACTTC. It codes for CASRGGETQYF. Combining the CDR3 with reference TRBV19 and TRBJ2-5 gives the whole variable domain DGGITQSPKYLFRKEGQNVTLSCEQNLNHDAMYWYRQDPGQGLRLIYYSQIVNDFQKGDIAEGYSVSREKKESFPLTVTSAQKNPTAFYLCASRGGETQYFGPGTRLLVL.

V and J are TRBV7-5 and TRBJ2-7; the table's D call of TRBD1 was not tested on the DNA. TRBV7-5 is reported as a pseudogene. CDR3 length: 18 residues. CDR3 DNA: TGTGTCAGAAGCCCGACCCCCCTCGACAGGGCGAAAATCGACGAGCAGTACTTC. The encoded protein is CVRSPTPLDRAKIDEQYF.

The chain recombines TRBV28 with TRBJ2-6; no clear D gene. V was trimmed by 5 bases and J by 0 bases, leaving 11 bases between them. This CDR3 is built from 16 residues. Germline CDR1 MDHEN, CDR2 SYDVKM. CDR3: CASSPRLFSGANVLTF. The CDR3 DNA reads TGTGCCAGCAGTCCTCGACTCTTCTCTGGGGCCAACGTCCTGACTTTC.

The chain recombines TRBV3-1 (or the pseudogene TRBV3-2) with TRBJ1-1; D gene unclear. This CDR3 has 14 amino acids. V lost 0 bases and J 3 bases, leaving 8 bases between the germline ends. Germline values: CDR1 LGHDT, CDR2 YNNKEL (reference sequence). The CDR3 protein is CASSQDRNYTEAFF. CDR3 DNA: TGTGCCAGCAGCCAAGACAGGAATTACACTGAAGCTTTCTTT.

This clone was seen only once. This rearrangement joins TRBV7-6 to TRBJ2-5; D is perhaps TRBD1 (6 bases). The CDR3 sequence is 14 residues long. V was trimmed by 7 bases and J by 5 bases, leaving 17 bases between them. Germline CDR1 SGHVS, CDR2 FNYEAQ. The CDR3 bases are TGTGCCAGCACCGGAAACAGGGTGGCGGAGACCCAGTACTTC. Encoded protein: CASTGNRVAETQYF.

The CDR3 spells CATSSELTGFRKGETQYF. The CDR3 nucleotides are TGTGCCACCAGCAGCGAACTCACCGGGTTTCGAAAGGGGGAGACCCAGTACTTC. This chain links TRBV15 with TRBJ2-5; a weak D match, TRBD1 (5 bases). The germline V and J ends were trimmed by 3 bases and 5 bases, with 25 bases remaining between them. CDR1 and CDR2 from the germline V gene are LNHNV and YYDKDF (reference sequence). This CDR3 has 18 amino acids.

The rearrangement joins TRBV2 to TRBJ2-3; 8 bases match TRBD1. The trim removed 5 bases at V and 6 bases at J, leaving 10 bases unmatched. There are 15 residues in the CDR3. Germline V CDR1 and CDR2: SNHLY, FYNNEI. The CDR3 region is CASSPGTGRPDTQYF. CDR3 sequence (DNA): TGTGCCAGCAGTCCCGGGACAGGTCGCCCGGATACGCAGTATTTT.